This T cell receptor beta chain is drawn from a study of T cell repertoires in cytomegalovirus infection. In TCRdb, the reads were re-called with MiXCR into one record per CDR3 protein. The sample has a few hundred thousand distinct CDR3 sequences; about a third are singletons. Comments on this clonotype: Its target is unknown.

CDR1 is KGHSH and CDR2 is LQKENI in the germline V gene. The ends were cut back, 6 bases at V and 5 bases at J, with 17 bases in the middle. The CDR3 loop spans 15 amino acids. J is TRBJ1-5 and V is TRBV18; possibly TRBD1 for D (5 bases). The source of this sequence is a human donor in good health (CMV status not recorded). Some clones in this sample may be carry-over from other donors' samples. The sequenced sample was cultured PBMCs, obtained from culture after CMV antigen stimulation. CDR3 nucleotide sequence: TGTGCCAGCTCCCTAAGCGGGGGAGGAGATCAGCCCCAGCATTTT. Its protein is CASSLSGGGDQPQHF.